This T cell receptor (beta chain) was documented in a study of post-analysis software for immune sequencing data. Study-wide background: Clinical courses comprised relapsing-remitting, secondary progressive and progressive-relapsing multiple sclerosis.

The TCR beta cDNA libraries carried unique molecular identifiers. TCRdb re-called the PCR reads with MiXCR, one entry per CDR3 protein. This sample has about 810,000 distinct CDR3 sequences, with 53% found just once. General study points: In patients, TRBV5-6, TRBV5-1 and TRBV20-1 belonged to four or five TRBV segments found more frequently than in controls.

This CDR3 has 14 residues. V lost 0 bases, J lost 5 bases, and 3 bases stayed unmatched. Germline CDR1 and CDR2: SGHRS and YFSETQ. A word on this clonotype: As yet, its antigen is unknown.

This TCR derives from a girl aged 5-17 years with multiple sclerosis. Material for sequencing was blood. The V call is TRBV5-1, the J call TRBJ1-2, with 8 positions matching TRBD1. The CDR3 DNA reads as TGCGCCAGCAGCTTGGCAGGGGGCACGTATGGCTACACCTTC. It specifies CASSLAGGTYGYTF.